This TCR beta chain was recorded in a study of blood T cell repertoires in COVID-19. About the study: Specimens from acute and convalescent COVID-19 originated in the United States, Italy and Spain. From T cells, B-cell-depleted T cells, or PBMCs came the material, which was cDNA or gDNA.

How the authors handled the data: Amplification from reference gene primers served as the basis for estimated nucleated cell counts. Measured with immunoSEQ multiplex PCR; TCRdb has only the in-frame clones, and not every one. V and J calls and clone size are copied from that table; D and trimming were computed from the DNA. Seen here are 150,000 to 170,000 clones, around 83% observed once, and the top ten hold 12%. Recruited during active infection, patients (from Seattle) were subsequently followed longitudinally. The V gene's germline CDR1 is LNHDA and CDR2 SQIVND (reference sequence). The CDR3 is 16 amino acids. V lost 5 bases, J lost 0 bases, and 7 bases stayed unmatched.

This rearrangement joins TRBV19 to TRBJ1-5, with 7 nucleotides matching TRBD1. The sequence came from a woman aged 60-70 years with COVID-19, enrolled during active disease. Sequencing was carried out using peripheral blood. The CDR3: CASSAPQGVSNQPQHF. The CDR3 DNA reads as TGTGCCAGTAGTGCCCCGCAGGGGGTTAGCAATCAGCCCCAGCATTTT.